This TCR beta chain emerged from a study of CD8+ T cells in alopecia areata. cDNA reverse transcribed from extracted RNA served as the sequencing template. Clones were read by immunoSEQ multiplex PCR, and TCRdb kept only the in-frame ones, dropping some. The repertoire consists of around 170,000 clones, with roughly half occurring once and the leading ten covering about 9.5%. Regarding treatment: oral pan-JAK inhibitor, 5-10 mg twice daily. Germline V gene lookup returns CDR1 GTSNPN and CDR2 SVGIG (reference sequence). This CDR3 has 13 amino acids. J lost 6 bases, V lost 0 bases, and 4 bases had no gene match.

The sample consisted of CD8+ T cells sorted from blood, taken around week 53, from a patient treated with tofacitinib. The rearrangement joins TRBV30 to TRBJ1-2, with 7 bases that match TRBD1. The receptor was derived from a human donor with alopecia areata. The DNA of the CDR3 is TGTGCCTGGAGTGTATCAGGGGGTAATGGCTACACCTTC. It specifies CAWSVSGGNGYTF.